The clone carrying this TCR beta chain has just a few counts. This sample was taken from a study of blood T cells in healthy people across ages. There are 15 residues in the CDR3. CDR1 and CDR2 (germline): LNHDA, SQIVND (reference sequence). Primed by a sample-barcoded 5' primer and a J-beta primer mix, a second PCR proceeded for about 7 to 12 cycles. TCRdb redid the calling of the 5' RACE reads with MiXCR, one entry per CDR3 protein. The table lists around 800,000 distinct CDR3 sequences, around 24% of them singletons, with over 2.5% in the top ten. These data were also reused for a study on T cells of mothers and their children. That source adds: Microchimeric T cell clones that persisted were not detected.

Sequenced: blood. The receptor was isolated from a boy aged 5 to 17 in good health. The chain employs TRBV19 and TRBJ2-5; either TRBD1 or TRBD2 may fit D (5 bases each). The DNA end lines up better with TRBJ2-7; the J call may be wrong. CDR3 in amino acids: CASSATGTPSYEQYF. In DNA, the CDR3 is TGTGCCAGTAGTGCCACCGGGACCCCATCCTACGAGCAGTACTTC.